This T cell receptor (beta chain) was observed in a study of blood T cells in healthy people across ages. This clonotype has only a few counts. This CDR3 comprises 15 residues. Between the trimmed V and J ends, which lost 7 bases and 3 bases, there was a span of 18 bases. Using a J-beta primer mix together with a sample-barcoded 5' primer, a second PCR was run for roughly 7 to 11 cycles. Using its own MiXCR run on the 5' RACE reads, TCRdb lists one record per CDR3 protein. The repertoire holds around 870,000 distinct CDR3 sequences, with 29% as singletons. The receptor was derived from a woman aged 80 or older in good health. This chain connects TRBV12-3 or TRBV12-4 to TRBJ1-2, with D perhaps matching TRBD1 (5 bases). What was sequenced was blood. CDR3 nucleotide sequence: TGTGCCAGCAAACCCGGAAACAGGCCCTACTATGGCTACACCTTC. Its translation: CASKPGNRPYYGYTF.